The clone carrying this TCR beta chain was detected only a few times. Its antigen is not known. This CDR3 is built from 13 residues. Germline V lookup: CDR1 SQVTM, CDR2 ANQGSEA. V gave up 7 bases and J gave up 12 bases; unmatched junction bases: 10. The data are from a study of response to subunit inactivated influenza vaccine. Study results and caveats: There was a suggestion from the authors that each seasonal influenza vaccination recruits few new T cells.

TCRdb reprocessed the RT-PCR reads with MiXCR, giving one entry per CDR3 protein. The repertoire has some 600,000 distinct CDR3 sequences, around 15% of them found once; the top ten carry around 7.6%. V and J are TRBV29-1 and TRBJ2-1; 12 bases are shared with TRBD2. The clonotype comes from a middle-aged man who received an inactivated influenza vaccine. Here the sequenced sample was PBMCs from blood, taken about 14 days before vaccination. The CDR3 is CSGGLAGQVVQFF. The CDR3 DNA follows: TGCAGCGGCGGACTAGCGGGACAGGTCGTGCAGTTCTTC.